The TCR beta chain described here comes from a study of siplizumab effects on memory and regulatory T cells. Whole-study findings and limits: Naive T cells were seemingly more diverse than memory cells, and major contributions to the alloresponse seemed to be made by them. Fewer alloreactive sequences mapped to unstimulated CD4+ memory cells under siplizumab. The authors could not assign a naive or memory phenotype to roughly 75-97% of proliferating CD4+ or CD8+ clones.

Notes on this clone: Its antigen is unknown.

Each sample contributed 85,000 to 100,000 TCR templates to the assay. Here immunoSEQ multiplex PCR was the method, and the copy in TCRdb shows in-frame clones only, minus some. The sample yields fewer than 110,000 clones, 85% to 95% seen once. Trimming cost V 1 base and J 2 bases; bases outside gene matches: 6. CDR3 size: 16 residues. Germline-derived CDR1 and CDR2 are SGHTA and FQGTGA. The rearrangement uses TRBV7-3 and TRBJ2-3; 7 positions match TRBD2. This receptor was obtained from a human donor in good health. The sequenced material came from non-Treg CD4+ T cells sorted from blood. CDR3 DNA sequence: TGTGCCAGCAGCTTAAGCGGCGGGAGTGCCACAGATACGCAGTATTTT. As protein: CASSLSGGSATDTQYF.